These T cell receptor beta chains were read from a single sample in a study of OX40 agonist ivuxolimab in advanced cancers. The repertoire was sequenced with immunoSEQ multiplex PCR; TCRdb's copy has only in-frame clones and lacks some. The profile shows 76,000 or so clones, 70% to 90% of them singletons. Specimen: CD4+ or CD8+ T cells sorted from blood, collected in a trial of the OX40 agonist ivuxolimab. These receptor sequences come from an adult with an advanced solid tumor such as melanoma, head and neck, liver or kidney cancer. Both conserved end residues are part of each CDR3. Each record gives: J gene, V gene, D gene, clone size, CDR3 protein, CDR3 DNA. A D gene is named only where the DNA matches it firmly. The size field is filled for only some rows; it gives once, few, many or a size class.

TRBJ2-2 | TRBV30 | NA | few | CAWGGRRAGELFF | TGTGCCTGGGGGGGGCGGAGGGCCGGGGAGCTGTTTTTT
TRBJ2-1 | TRBV5-4 | TRBD2 | NA | CASSLAGLANNEQFF | TGTGCCAGCAGCTTGGCTGGACTAGCGAACAATGAGCAGTTCTTC
TRBJ2-7 | TRBV7-3 | TRBD2 | NA | CASSTEVGLAGSSYEQYF | TGTGCCAGCAGCACCGAGGTGGGACTAGCGGGTAGCTCCTACGAGCAGTACTTC
TRBJ2-7 | TRBV6-5 | TRBD2 | NA | CASSSSGTLGDEQYF | TGTGCCAGCAGTTCCAGCGGGACCCTCGGGGACGAGCAGTACTTC
TRBJ2-7 | TRBV7-9 | NA | NA | CASSLGRADEQYF | TGTGCCAGCAGCTTAGGAAGGGCTGACGAGCAGTACTTC
TRBJ2-1 | TRBV7-6 | NA | NA | CASRPVAGNEQFF | TGTGCCAGCAGACCGGTGGCTGGCAATGAGCAGTTCTTC
TRBJ2-3 | TRBV6-1 | TRBD2 | NA | CASSEESRLAGGSALTDTQYF | TGTGCCAGCAGTGAAGAAAGTCGACTAGCGGGGGGCTCTGCTCTCACAGATACGCAGTATTTT
TRBJ1-5 | TRBV6-5 | NA | few | CASSYGRYQPQHF | TGTGCCAGCAGTTACGGTAGATATCAGCCCCAGCATTTT
TRBJ2-7 | TRBV27 | TRBD2 | NA | CASSPPPGLGASYEQYF | TGTGCCAGCAGTCCCCCACCGGGACTAGGGGCCTCCTACGAGCAGTACTTC
TRBJ1-6 | TRBV2 | NA | NA | CASSSDILALGSPLHF | TGTGCCAGCAGTTCGGACATCCTTGCTCTAGGGTCACCCCTCCACTTT
TRBJ1-1 | TRBV7-9 | NA | NA | CASSLVEGNTEAFF | TGTGCCAGCAGCTTAGTTGAGGGGAACACTGAAGCTTTCTTT
TRBJ2-7 | TRBV5-6 | NA | NA | CASSSYYEQYF | TGTGCCAGCAGCTCCTACTACGAGCAGTACTTC
TRBJ1-2 | TRBV11-2 | TRBD1 | NA | CASSPDRASNYGYTF | TGTGCCAGCAGCCCAGACAGGGCAAGTAACTATGGCTACACCTTC
TRBJ2-5 | TRBV5-4 | NA | NA | CASSSGVGPFQETQYF | TGTGCCAGCAGCTCGGGGGTGGGGCCGTTCCAAGAGACCCAGTACTTC
TRBJ2-6 | TRBV18 | NA | NA | CASSLLLDISGANVLTF | TGTGCCAGCTCACTTCTACTGGACATTTCAGGGGCCAACGTCCTGACTTTC
TRBJ1-1 | TRBV5-5 | TRBD1 | many | CASSWGDRGYTEAFF | TGTGCCAGCAGCTGGGGGGACAGGGGTTACACTGAAGCTTTCTTT
TRBJ2-3 | TRBV7-8 | NA | NA | CASRPDRGGTDTQYF | TGTGCCAGCAGACCTGATCGGGGTGGCACAGATACGCAGTATTTT
TRBJ2-3 | TRBV6-6 | TRBD2 | NA | CASSYSTSGGATQYF | TGTGCCAGCAGTTACTCGACTAGCGGGGGGGCTACGCAGTATTTT
TRBJ1-5 | TRBV2 | NA | NA | CASRLSRGGQPQHF | TGTGCCAGCAGGTTAAGTAGGGGTGGTCAGCCCCAGCATTTT
TRBJ1-2 | TRBV5-6 | TRBD1 | NA | CASSLTGVLGYTF | TGTGCCAGCAGCTTGACAGGGGTCCTGGGCTACACCTTC
TRBJ2-2 | TRBV29-1 | NA | NA | CSVGDGPTGELFF | TGCAGCGTAGGGGACGGGCCCACCGGGGAGCTGTTTTTT
TRBJ2-7 | TRBV5-6 | TRBD1 | NA | CASRGQGSSYEQYF | TGTGCCTCCCGAGGACAGGGGTCGTCCTACGAGCAGTACTTC
TRBJ1-5 | TRBV6-1 | NA | few | CASSDEGFQPQHF | TGTGCCAGCAGTGATGAGGGCTTTCAGCCCCAGCATTTT
TRBJ1-2 | TRBV29-1 | TRBD1 | NA | CSVEESGGRYTF | TGCAGCGTTGAAGAGTCAGGGGGCCGCTACACCTTC
TRBJ2-7 | TRBV9 | NA | NA | CASSLRPLTGGPYEQYF | TGTGCCAGCAGCTTGAGACCCCTAACGGGGGGCCCCTACGAGCAGTACTTC